One T cell receptor (beta chain) is described in this entry. The sample holds many counts of this clonotype. The antigen it binds to is not known. Base qualities are not at hand, and no much larger clone is one base apart. Instrument on record: Illumina NovaSeq 6000. Synthesis of TCR cDNA relied on 5'RACE template switching, a step that introduced a universal primer site along with unique molecular identifiers. cDNA synthesis was primed from both the TCR alpha and TCR beta constant segments. Two PCR steps were used to amplify libraries, with sample barcodes and sequencing adapters being added in the second step. Libraries were sequenced on Illumina HiSeq 2500 (2x100 bp) or NovaSeq (2x150 bp). On the study's bioinformatics: Demultiplexing of reads and collapsing into UMI consensus sequences were performed with MIGEC, and V(D)J alignment was carried out with MiXCR. Vaccine-responding clonotypes were defined with edgeR using replicate PBMC samples, requiring FDR below 0.01 and a log2 fold change above 5 up to day 15. Bulk clonotypes were assigned CD4 or CD8 identity according to which sequenced CD4 or CD8 repertoire held them at higher abundance. The raw public reads went through TCRdb reprocessing: fastp at Q25, MiXCR clone calling, in-frame beta chains kept. Rows matching on CDR3 protein sequence are summarized as one entry with the most common DNA and genes. These V and J calls derive from TCRdb rather than the authors' analysis. The sample table shows 300,000 to 350,000 distinct CDR3 sequences, and around 4.5% are seen once. The biggest ten clones account for roughly a fifth of the sample.

This sample stems from a study of T cells after yellow fever vaccination (dated by TCRdb to 2018 to 2020). In the study overall: The SMART-Seq v4 Ultra Low Input RNA kit was used to prepare libraries from fractions with low cell numbers. Bulk TCR alpha and beta repertoires were sequenced longitudinally to track T-cell clones before and after primary and booster YFV17D yellow fever vaccination. Two healthy male donors, one aged 18 to 29 and one aged 30 to 39 years, were included in the cohort. Blood was drawn at multiple timepoints before and after primary and secondary immunization, with bulk PBMC replicates and cell subsets isolated. General study outcomes and caveats: FACS-sorted repertoires could contain abundant contaminating clonotypes from the bulk population, so computational filtering was required. Only two donors were included in the study, so the extent to which the findings can be generalized is limited. After the booster, most clones that had expanded after primary vaccination were detected again (around 97% of CD4 and about 88% of CD8), suggesting broad maintenance of memory. A small share of clonotypes was detected in both CD4 and CD8 compartments, with the overlap likely arising from convergent recombination. Compared with the primary T-cell response, the secondary T-cell response was faster but weaker, reaching its peak on day 5 rather than on day 15.

The label giving this sample's treatment or condition can be read as: live attenuated yellow fever vaccine strain. At each blood-draw timepoint, two biological replicates of bulk PBMCs were obtained. PBMCs were isolated from peripheral blood using a standard Ficoll-Paque protocol. TriZol was used to extract RNA from bulk PBMCs, CD4 and CD8 fractions, and dextramer-positive and dextramer-negative fractions. Germline trimming: 3 bases from V, 3 bases from J; junction bases outside gene matches: 11. The CDR3 runs 15 amino acids, cysteine and phenylalanine included. Solely the CDR3 DNA is kept, with 45 bases framed from the first base. CDR1 and CDR2, per the germline V gene (reference sequence), are DFQATT and SNEGSKA.

The source material was PBMCs, sampled 15 days after the yellow fever booster vaccination. The source of this sequence is a man aged 18 to 35 who received the YFV17D yellow fever vaccine. Recombination joined TRBV20-1 with TRBJ2-7; the central 7 bases match TRBD2. At the DNA level, the sequence is TGCAGTGCTAGCACGAGCGGGGTCCGACACTACGAGCAGTACTTC. Translated, it reads CSASTSGVRHYEQYF.